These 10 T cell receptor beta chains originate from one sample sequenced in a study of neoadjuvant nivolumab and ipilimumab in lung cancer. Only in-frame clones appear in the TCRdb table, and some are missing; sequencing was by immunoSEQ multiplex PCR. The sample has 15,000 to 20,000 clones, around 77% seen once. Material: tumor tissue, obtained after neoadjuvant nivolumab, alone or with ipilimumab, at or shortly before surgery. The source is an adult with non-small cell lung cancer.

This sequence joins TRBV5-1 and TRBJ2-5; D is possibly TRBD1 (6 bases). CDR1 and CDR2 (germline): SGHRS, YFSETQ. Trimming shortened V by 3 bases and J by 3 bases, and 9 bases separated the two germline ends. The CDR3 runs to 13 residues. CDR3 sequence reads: CASSSTGKETQYF. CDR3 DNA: TGCGCCAGCAGCTCTACAGGGAAAGAGACCCAGTACTTC.

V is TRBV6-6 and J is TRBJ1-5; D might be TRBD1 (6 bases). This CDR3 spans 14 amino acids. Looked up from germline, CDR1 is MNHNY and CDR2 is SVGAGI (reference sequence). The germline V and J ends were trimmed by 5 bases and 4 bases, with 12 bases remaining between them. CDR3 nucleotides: TGTGCCAGCAGTCCCACAGGGTCGAATCAGCCCCAGCATTTT. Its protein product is CASSPTGSNQPQHF.

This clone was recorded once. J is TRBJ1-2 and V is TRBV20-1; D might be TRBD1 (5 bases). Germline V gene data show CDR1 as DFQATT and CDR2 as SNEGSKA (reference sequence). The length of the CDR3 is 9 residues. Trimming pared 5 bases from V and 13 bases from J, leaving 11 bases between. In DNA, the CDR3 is TGCAGTGCTGGGACGGCTTCCACCTTC. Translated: CSAGTASTF.

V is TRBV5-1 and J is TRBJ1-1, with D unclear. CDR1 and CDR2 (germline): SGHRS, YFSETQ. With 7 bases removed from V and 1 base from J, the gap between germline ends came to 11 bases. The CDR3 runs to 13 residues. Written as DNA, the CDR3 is TGCGCCAGCCGGGAGGCGTCGAACACTGAAGCTTTCTTT. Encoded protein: CASREASNTEAFF. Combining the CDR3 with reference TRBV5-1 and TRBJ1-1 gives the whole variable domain KAGVTQTPRYLIKTRGQQVTLSCSPISGHRSVSWYQQTPGQGLQFLFEYFSETQRNKGNFPGRFSGRQFSNSRSEMNVSTLELGDSALYLCASREASNTEAFFGQGTRLTVV.

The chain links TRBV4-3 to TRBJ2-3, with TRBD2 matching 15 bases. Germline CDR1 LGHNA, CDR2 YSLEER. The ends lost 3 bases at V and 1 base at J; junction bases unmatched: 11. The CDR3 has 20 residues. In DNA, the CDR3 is TGCGCCAGCAGCCACTCGAGGACTAGCGGGGGGGGAACGGGCACAGATACGCAGTATTTT. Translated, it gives CASSHSRTSGGGTGTDTQYF.

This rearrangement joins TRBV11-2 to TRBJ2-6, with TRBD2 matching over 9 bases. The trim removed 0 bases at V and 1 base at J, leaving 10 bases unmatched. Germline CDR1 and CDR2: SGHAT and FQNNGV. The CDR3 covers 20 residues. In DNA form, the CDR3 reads TGTGCCAGCAGCTTAGATATAGCGGGGGCAAAAGCGTCTGGGGCCAACGTCCTGACTTTC. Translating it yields CASSLDIAGAKASGANVLTF.

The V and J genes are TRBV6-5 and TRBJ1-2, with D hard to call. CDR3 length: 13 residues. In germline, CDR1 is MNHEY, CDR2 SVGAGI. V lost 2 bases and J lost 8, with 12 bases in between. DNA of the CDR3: TGTGCCAGCAGTTACGATGGCCTAAGGGGCTACACCTTC. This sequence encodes CASSYDGLRGYTF.

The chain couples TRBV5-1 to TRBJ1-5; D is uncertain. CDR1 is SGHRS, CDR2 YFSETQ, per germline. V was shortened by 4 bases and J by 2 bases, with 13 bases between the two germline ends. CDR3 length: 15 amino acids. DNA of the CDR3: TGCGCCAGCAGCCCTTCGGGGAGGGGCAATCAGCCCCAGCATTTT. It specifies CASSPSGRGNQPQHF. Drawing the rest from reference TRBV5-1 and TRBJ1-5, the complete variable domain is KAGVTQTPRYLIKTRGQQVTLSCSPISGHRSVSWYQQTPGQGLQFLFEYFSETQRNKGNFPGRFSGRQFSNSRSEMNVSTLELGDSALYLCASSPSGRGNQPQHFGDGTRLSIL.

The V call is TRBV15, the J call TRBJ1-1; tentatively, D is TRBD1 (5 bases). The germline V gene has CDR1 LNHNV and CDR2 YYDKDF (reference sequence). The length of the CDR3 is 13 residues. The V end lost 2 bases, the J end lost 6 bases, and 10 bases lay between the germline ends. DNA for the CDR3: TGTGCCACCAGCAGAAGGCGGGGGGCTGAAGCTTTCTTT. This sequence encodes CATSRRRGAEAFF.

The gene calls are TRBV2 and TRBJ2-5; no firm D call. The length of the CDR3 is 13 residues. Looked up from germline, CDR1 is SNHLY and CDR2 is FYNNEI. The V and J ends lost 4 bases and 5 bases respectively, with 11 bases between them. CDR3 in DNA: TGTGCCAGCAGTGCCGACTTGGGGGAGACCCAGTACTTC. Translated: CASSADLGETQYF.